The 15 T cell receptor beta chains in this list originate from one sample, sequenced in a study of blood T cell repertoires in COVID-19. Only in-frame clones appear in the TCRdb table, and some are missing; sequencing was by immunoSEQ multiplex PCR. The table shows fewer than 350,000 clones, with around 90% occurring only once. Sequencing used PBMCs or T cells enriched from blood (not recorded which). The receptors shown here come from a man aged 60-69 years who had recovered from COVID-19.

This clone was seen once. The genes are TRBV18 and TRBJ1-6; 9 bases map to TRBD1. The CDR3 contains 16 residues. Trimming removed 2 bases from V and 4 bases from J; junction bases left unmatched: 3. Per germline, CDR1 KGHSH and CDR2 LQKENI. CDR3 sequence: CASSPRTGDYNSPLHF. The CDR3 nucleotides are TGTGCCAGCTCACCAAGGACAGGGGATTATAATTCACCCCTCCACTTT.

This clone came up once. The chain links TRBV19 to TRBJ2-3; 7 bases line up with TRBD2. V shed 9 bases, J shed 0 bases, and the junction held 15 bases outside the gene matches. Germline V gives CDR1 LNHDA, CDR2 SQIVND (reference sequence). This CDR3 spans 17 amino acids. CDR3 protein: CARRWAGDDASTDTQYF. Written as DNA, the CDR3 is TGTGCCAGGAGGTGGGCGGGGGACGATGCTAGCACAGATACGCAGTATTTT.

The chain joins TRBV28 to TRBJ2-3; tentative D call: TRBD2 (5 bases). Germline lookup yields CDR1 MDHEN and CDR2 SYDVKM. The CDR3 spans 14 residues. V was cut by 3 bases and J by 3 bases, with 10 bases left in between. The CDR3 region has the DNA TGTGCCAGCAGTTTGCCCGGAGGTACAGATACGCAGTATTTT. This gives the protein CASSLPGGTDTQYF.

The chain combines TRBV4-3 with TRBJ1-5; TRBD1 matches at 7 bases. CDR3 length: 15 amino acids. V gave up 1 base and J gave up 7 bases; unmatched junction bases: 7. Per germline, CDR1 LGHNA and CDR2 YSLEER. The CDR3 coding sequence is TGCGCCAGCAGCCAAGTGAGGGGGCAGGGGCAGCCCCAGCATTTT. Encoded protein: CASSQVRGQGQPQHF.

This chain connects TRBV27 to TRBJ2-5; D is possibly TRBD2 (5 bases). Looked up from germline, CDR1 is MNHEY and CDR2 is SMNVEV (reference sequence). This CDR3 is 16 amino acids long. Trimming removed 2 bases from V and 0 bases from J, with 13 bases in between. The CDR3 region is CASSLRGAGDQETQYF. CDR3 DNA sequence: TGTGCCAGCAGTTTAAGAGGCGCGGGCGACCAAGAGACCCAGTACTTC.

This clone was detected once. CDR3 sequence (DNA): TGTGCCAGCAGCTTGAGCTCTAGCGGGGTGAGCACAGATACGCAGTATTTT. This translates into CASSLSSSGVSTDTQYF. The chain combines TRBV5-4 with TRBJ2-3, with 9 bases matching TRBD2. The CDR3 sequence is 17 residues long. Germline V gives CDR1 SGHNT, CDR2 YYREEE (reference sequence). The junction had 6 bases not matched to a gene; V was cut back by 1 base and J by 0 bases.

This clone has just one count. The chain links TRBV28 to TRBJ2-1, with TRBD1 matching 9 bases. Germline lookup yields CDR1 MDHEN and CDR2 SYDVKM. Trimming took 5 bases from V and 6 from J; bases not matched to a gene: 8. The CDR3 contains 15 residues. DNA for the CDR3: TGTGCCAGCAGTGACCGGGACAGGGTAAGCAATGAGCAGTTCTTC. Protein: CASSDRDRVSNEQFF.

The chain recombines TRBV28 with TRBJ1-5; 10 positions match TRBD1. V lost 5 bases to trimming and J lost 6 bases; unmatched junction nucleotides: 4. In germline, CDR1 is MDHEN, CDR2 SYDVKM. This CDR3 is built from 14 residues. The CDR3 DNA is TGTGCCAGCAGTCCGGGACAGGGGACTCAGCCCCAGCATTTT. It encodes CASSPGQGTQPQHF.

CDR3 sequence: CASSPLGQGYQPQHF. The CDR3 nucleotides are TGTGCCAGCAGTCCTCTTGGACAGGGCTATCAGCCCCAGCATTTT. This chain links TRBV28 with TRBJ1-5; 8 bases line up with TRBD1. CDR3 length: 15 residues. The V gene end was trimmed by 5 bases and the J gene end by 5 bases; junction bases not matched to a gene: 8. Germline-derived CDR1 and CDR2 are MDHEN and SYDVKM.

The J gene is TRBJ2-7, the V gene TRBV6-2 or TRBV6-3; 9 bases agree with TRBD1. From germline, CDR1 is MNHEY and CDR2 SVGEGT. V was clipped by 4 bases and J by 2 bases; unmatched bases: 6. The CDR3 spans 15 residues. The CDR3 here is CASSLRDRAPYEQYF. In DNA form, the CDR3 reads TGTGCCAGCAGTTTGCGGGACAGGGCCCCCTACGAGCAGTACTTC.

Written as DNA, the CDR3 is TGTGCCAGCAGCCTCCACCCCCTGGTGATTCCGGAGGGAGTCTATGGCTACACCTTC. As protein: CASSLHPLVIPEGVYGYTF. This sequence joins TRBV16 and TRBJ1-2; no clear D gene. The CDR3 totals 19 residues. CDR1 is KGHSY, CDR2 FQNENV, per germline. V dropped 4 bases and J dropped 4 bases, with 28 bases sitting between them.

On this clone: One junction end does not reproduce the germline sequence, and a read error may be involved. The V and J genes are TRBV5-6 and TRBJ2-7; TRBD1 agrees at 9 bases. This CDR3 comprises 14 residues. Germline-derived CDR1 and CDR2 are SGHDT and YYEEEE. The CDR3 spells CASNLRQGVYEQYF. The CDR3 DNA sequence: TGTGCCAGCAACTTGAGACAGGGGGTCTACGAGCAGTACTTC. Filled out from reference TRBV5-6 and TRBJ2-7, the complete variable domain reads DAGVTQSPTHLIKTRGQQVTLRCSPKSGHDTVSWYQQALGQGPQFIFQYYEEEERQRGNFPDRFSGHQFPNYSSELNVNALLLGDSALYLCASNLRQGVYEQYFGPGTRLTVT.

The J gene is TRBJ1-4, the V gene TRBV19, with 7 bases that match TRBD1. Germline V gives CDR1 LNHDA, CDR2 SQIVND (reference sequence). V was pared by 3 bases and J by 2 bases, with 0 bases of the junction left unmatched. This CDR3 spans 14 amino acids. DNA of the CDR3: TGTGCCAGTAGTATGACAGGGACTAATGAAAAACTGTTTTTT. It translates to CASSMTGTNEKLFF.

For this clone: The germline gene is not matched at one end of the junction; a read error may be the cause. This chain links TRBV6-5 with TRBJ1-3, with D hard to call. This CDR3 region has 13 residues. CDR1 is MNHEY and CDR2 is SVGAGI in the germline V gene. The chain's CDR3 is CASSYDSGNTIYF. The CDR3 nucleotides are TGTGCCAGCAGTTACGACTCTGGGAACACCATATATTTT.

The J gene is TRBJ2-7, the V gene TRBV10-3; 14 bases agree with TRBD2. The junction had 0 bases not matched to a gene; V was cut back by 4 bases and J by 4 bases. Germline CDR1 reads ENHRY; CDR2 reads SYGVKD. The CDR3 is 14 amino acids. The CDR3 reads CAISGLAGGYEQYF. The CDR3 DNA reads TGTGCCATCAGTGGACTAGCGGGAGGGTACGAGCAGTACTTC.